A selection of T cell receptor beta chains follows, all from one sample in a study of blood T cell repertoires in COVID-19. Clones were read by immunoSEQ multiplex PCR, and TCRdb kept only the in-frame ones, dropping some. Of about 120,000 clones detected, 65% to 85% appear once; the ten largest clones hold 0.7% to 0.85%. The sequenced sample consisted of peripheral blood. These receptors originate from a woman aged 70-85 years with acute or convalescent COVID-19. The CDR3 runs from the conserved cysteine through the conserved F or W. Each record gives: J gene, D gene, clone size, V gene, CDR3 length, CDR3 DNA, CDR3 protein. The D gene is left open where the match is weak. The size field is filled for only some rows; it gives once, few, many or a size class.

>TRBJ2-2|TRBD2|-|TRBV27|17
TGTGCCAGCAGCTACACCTTTAGCGGGGCGAACACCGGGGAGCTGTTTTTT
CASSYTFSGANTGELFF
>TRBJ2-1|TRBD2|few|TRBV10-1|14
TGCGCCAGCAGTGGAGCGGGAGTATTAAATGAGCAGTTCTTC
CASSGAGVLNEQFF
>TRBJ2-2|-|few|TRBV5-1|15
TGCGCCAGCAGCTTTGGGCAGGGCTTGACCGGGGAGCTGTTTTTT
CASSFGQGLTGELFF
>TRBJ2-1|-|-|TRBV19|15
TGTGCCAGTAGTGTCTCCGCGCGCTCCTACAATGAGCAGTTCTTC
CASSVSARSYNEQFF
>TRBJ2-7|-|-|TRBV5-4|16
TGTGCCAGCAGCTCGGAGGCGGGCCGCGCCCCCTACGAGCAGTACTTC
CASSSEAGRAPYEQYF
>TRBJ1-5|-|-|TRBV5-1|15
TGCGCCAGCAGTCAAAATCCAGGAAGCAATCAGCCCCAGCATTTT
CASSQNPGSNQPQHF
>TRBJ2-7|-|once|TRBV6-6|16
TGTGCCAGCAGTTACTCCCGACAGTCTGGGTCCTACGAGCAGTACTTC
CASSYSRQSGSYEQYF
>TRBJ2-2|TRBD2|-|TRBV5-1|16
TGCGCCAGCAGCTTGCGGTCAGCGGGAGGAACCGGGGAGCTGTTTTTT
CASSLRSAGGTGELFF
>TRBJ2-1|TRBD2|-|TRBV10-3|16
TGTGCCATCAGTGAACAACTAGCGGGAATGGGAAATGAGCAGTTCTTC
CAISEQLAGMGNEQFF
>TRBJ2-7|TRBD2|once|TRBV29-1|13
TGCAGCGTGGGAGGGCGGTACTCCTACGAGCAGTACTTC
CSVGGRYSYEQYF
>TRBJ2-1|TRBD2|-|TRBV13|15
TGTGCCAGCAGCCCCGGACTAGGGGCCTACAATGAGCAGTTCTTC
CASSPGLGAYNEQFF
>TRBJ1-1|-|-|TRBV6-5|12
TGTGCCAGCACCGCAGAAAGGGGGGAAGCTTTCTTT
CASTAERGEAFF
>TRBJ2-7|-|-|TRBV5-6|12
TGTGCCAGCAGCCCGGACAGCTACGAGCAGTACTTC
CASSPDSYEQYF
>TRBJ1-5|-|-|TRBV7-9|14
TGTGCCAGCAGCTTAGGAACAGGGAGCCAGCCCCAGCATTTT
CASSLGTGSQPQHF
>TRBJ2-7|-|-|TRBV6-2/TRBV6-3|15
TGTGCCAGCAGTTCCCGAGCCCCATCATCCTACGAGCAGTACTTC
CASSSRAPSSYEQYF
>TRBJ2-2|-|-|TRBV9|15
TGTGCCAGCAGCGTCGACAGGAGAAACACCGGGGAGCTGTTTTTT
CASSVDRRNTGELFF
>TRBJ2-2|TRBD1|-|TRBV29-1|13
TGCAGCGTTGGACAGGGAAACACCGGGGAGCTGTTTTTT
CSVGQGNTGELFF
>TRBJ2-5|-|-|TRBV2|15
TGTGCCAGCAGTGGGGGAGATGTGAGGCAAGAGACCCAGTACTTC
CASSGGDVRQETQYF
>TRBJ2-7|-|-|TRBV13|14
TGTGCCAGCAGCCGGGCGGGTAGCGTCTACGAGCAGTACTTC
CASSRAGSVYEQYF
>TRBJ1-4|-|-|TRBV5-4|14
TGTGCCAGCAGCTTGTGGCAGGGGAATGAAAAACTGTTTTTT
CASSLWQGNEKLFF
>TRBJ2-5|-|-|TRBV29-1|14
TGCAGCGGCGGGGGCGGCCTAGGGGCGGAGACCCAGTACTTC
CSGGGGLGAETQYF
>TRBJ2-1|-|-|TRBV3-1/TRBV3-2|15
TGTGCCAGCAGCCAAGATTCAGGGGGGCACAATGAGCAGTTCTTC
CASSQDSGGHNEQFF
>TRBJ2-5|-|-|TRBV19|12
TGTGCCACCTCCAGTCTCCAAGAGACCCAGTACTTC
CATSSLQETQYF
>TRBJ1-2|-|-|TRBV7-9|16
TGTGCCAGCAGCCCCTACCCTCACGGAGCGGTCTATGGCTACACCTTC
CASSPYPHGAVYGYTF
>TRBJ2-1|-|few|TRBV5-4|11
TGTGCCAGCAGCAGAGACAATGAGCAGTTCTTC
CASSRDNEQFF
>TRBJ2-1|TRBD2|-|TRBV11-2|16
TGTGCCAGCAGCTTAGTAGCGGGGAGCTCCTACAATGAGCAGTTCTTC
CASSLVAGSSYNEQFF
>TRBJ1-1|TRBD1|-|TRBV3-1/TRBV3-2|14
TGTGCCAGCAGCCAGCAGGGGGTCGACACTGAAGCTTTCTTT
CASSQQGVDTEAFF
>TRBJ2-3|TRBD2|-|TRBV19|14
TGTGCCAGTAGGGGTACTAGCGGCACAGATACGCAGTATTTT
CASRGTSGTDTQYF
>TRBJ1-2|-|-|TRBV19|15
TGTGCCAGTAGTCGCCCCGGGGAGGGGGATCATGGCTACACCTTC
CASSRPGEGDHGYTF
>TRBJ2-1|TRBD1|-|TRBV7-3|14
TGTGCCAGCAGCTCTCCGACAGGGACCCAGGAAAGGGTCTTC
CASSSPTGTQERVF
>TRBJ2-1|TRBD2|-|TRBV9|12
TGTGCCAGCAGCGTAGGGACTAGGGTACAGTTCTTC
CASSVGTRVQFF
>TRBJ1-1|-|-|TRBV29-1|13
TGCAGCGTTGAAGTACAGGCAAACACTGAAGCTTTCTTT
CSVEVQANTEAFF
>TRBJ2-7|TRBD2|few|TRBV6-2/TRBV6-3|17
TGTGCCAGCAGTTACTTCGGAGGGACTAGCGGGGGGTACGAGCAGTACTTC
CASSYFGGTSGGYEQYF
>TRBJ1-1|-|-|TRBV5-1|15
TGCGCCAGCTCCCCGGCCGGGTTGGGGAACACTGAAGCTTTCTTT
CASSPAGLGNTEAFF